This T cell receptor (beta chain) was obtained from a study of blood T cell repertoires in COVID-19. Generated by immunoSEQ multiplex PCR, the TCRdb table keeps only in-frame clones and is missing some. The sample includes around 170,000 clones, around 80% seen only once; the top ten take about 12%. Per the germline V gene, CDR1 is SQVTM and CDR2 is ANQGSEA. Trimming shortened V by 7 bases and J by 3 bases, and 16 bases separated the two germline ends. The CDR3 is made up of 14 amino acids. Sequences were obtained from PBMCs or T cells enriched from blood (not recorded which). This TCR was recovered from a man aged 50 to 59 who had recovered from COVID-19. The chain joins TRBV29-1 to TRBJ1-3; possible D gene TRBD1, 6 bases. CDR3 loop: CSAKGGGSGNTIYF. The CDR3 coding sequence is TGCAGCGCAAAAGGGGGGGGTAGTGGAAACACCATATATTTT. The full variable domain, completed using reference TRBV29-1 and TRBJ1-3, is SAVISQKPSRDICQRGTSLTIQCQVDSQVTMMFWYRQQPGQSLTLIATANQGSEATYESGFVIDKFPISRPNLTFSTLTVSNMSPEDSSIYLCSAKGGGSGNTIYFGEGSWLTVV.